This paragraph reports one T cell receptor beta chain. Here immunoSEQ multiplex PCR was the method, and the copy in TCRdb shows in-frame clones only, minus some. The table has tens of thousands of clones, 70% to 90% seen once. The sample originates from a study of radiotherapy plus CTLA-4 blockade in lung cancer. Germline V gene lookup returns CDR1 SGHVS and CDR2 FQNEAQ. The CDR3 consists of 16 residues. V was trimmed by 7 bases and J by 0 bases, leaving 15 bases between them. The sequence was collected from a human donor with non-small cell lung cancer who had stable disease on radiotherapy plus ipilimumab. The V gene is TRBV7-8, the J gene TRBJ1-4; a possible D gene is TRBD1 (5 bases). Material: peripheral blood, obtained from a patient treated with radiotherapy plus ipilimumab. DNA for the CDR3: TGTGCCAGCAACCGGGGCCCATCAGCAACTAATGAAAAACTGTTTTTT. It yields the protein CASNRGPSATNEKLFF. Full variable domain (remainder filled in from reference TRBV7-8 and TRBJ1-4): GAGVSQSPRYKVAKRGQDVALRCDPISGHVSLFWYQQALGQGPEFLTYFQNEAQLDKSGLPSDRFFAERPEGSVSTLKIQRTQQEDSAVYLCASNRGPSATNEKLFFGSGTQLSVL.